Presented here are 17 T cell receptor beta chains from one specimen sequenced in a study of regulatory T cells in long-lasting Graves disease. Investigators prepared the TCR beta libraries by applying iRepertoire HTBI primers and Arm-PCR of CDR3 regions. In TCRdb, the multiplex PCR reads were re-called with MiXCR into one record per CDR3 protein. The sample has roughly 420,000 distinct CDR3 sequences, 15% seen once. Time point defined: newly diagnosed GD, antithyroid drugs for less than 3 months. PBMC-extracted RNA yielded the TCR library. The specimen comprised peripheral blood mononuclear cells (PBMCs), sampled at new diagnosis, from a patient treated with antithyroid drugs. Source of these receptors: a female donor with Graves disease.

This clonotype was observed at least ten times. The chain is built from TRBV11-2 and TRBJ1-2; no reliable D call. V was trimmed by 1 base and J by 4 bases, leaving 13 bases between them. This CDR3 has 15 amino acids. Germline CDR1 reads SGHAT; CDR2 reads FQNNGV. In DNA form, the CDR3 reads TGTGCCAGCAGCTTAGGAAGAAGCCAGATCTATGGCTACACCTTC. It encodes CASSLGRSQIYGYTF.

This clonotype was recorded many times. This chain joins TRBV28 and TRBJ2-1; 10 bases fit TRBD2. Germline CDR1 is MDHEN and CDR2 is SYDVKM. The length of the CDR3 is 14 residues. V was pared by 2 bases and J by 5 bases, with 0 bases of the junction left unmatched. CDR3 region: CASSLLAGDNEQFF. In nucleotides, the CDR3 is TGTGCCAGCAGTTTACTAGCGGGAGACAATGAGCAGTTCTTC.

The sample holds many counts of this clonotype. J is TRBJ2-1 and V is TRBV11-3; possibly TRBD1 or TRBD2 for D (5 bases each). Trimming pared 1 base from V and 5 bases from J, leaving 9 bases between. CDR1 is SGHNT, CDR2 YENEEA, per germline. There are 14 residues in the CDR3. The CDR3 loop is CASSLVGTHNEQFF. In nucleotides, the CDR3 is TGTGCCAGCAGCTTAGTGGGGACGCACAATGAGCAGTTCTTC. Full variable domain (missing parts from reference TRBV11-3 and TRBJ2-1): EAGVVQSPRYKIIEKKQPVAFWCNPISGHNTLYWYLQNLGQGPELLIRYENEEAVDDSQLPKDRFSAERLKGVDSTLKIQPAELGDSAVYLCASSLVGTHNEQFFGPGTRLTVL.

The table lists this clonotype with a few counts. CDR3 in amino acids: CASSYSGTGMDGYTF. DNA of the CDR3: TGTGCCAGCAGTTACTCCGGGACAGGGATGGACGGCTACACCTTC. The rearrangement links TRBV6-9 to TRBJ1-2; 9 bases are shared with TRBD1. The CDR3 is 15 residues long. Germline CDR1 reads MNHGY; CDR2 reads SVAAGI. Losses at the gene ends were 3 bases for V and 8 bases for J; bases not matched to a gene: 10.

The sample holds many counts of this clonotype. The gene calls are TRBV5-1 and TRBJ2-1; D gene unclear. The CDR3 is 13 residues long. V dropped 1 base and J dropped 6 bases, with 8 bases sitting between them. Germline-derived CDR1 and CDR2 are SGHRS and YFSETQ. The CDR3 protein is CASSLRQLNEQFF. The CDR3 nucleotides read TGCGCCAGCAGCTTGAGGCAACTCAATGAGCAGTTCTTC.

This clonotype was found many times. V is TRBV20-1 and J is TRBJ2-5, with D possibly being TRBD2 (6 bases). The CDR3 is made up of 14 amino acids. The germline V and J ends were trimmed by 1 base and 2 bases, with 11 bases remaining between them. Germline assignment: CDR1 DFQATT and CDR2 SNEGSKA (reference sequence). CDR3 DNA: TGCAGTGCTAGAGTCTGGGACTCACAAGAGACCCAGTACTTC. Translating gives CSARVWDSQETQYF.

The CDR3 sequence: CSVLRGMETQYF. The DNA of the CDR3 is TGCAGCGTGCTTCGGGGGATGGAGACCCAGTACTTC. The gene calls are TRBV29-1 and TRBJ2-5, with TRBD2 as a possible D gene (6 bases). The V end was cut by 6 bases, the J end by 5 bases, with 13 bases between. Germline V gives CDR1 SQVTM, CDR2 ANQGSEA. The CDR3 totals 12 residues.

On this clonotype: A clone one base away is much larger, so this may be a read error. The DNA of the CDR3 is TGTGCCAGCTTCGCGGTGAATGTTGAGCAGTTCTTC. It encodes CASFAVNVEQFF. This chain connects TRBV7-9 to TRBJ2-1, with D unclear. CDR3 length equals 12 residues. Per the germline V gene, CDR1 is SEHNR and CDR2 is FQNEAQ (reference sequence). V lost 8 bases, J lost 9 bases, and 14 bases lay in between.

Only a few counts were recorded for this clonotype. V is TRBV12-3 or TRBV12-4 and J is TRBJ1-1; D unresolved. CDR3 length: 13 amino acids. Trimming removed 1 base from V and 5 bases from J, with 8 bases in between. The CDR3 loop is CASSLGSLTEAFF. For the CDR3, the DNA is TGTGCCAGCAGTTTAGGCAGTCTAACTGAAGCTTTCTTT.

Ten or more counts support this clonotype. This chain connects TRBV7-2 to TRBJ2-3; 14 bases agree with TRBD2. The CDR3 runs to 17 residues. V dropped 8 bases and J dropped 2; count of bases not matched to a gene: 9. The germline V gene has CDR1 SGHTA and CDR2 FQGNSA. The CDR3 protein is CASARTSGGTPTDTQYF. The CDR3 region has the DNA TGTGCCAGCGCCAGGACTAGCGGGGGGACCCCCACAGATACGCAGTATTTT.

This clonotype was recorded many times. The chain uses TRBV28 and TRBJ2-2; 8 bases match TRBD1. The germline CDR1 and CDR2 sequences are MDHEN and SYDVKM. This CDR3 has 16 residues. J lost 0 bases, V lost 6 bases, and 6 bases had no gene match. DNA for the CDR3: TGTGCCAGCAGAAATCGGGACAGGCCGAACACCGGGGAGCTGTTTTTT. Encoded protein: CASRNRDRPNTGELFF.

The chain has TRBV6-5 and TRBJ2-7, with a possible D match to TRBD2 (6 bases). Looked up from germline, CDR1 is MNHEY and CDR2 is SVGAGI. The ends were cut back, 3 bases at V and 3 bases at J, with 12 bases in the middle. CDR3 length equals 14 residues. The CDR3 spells CASSYLPSDYEQYF. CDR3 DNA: TGTGCCAGCAGTTATTTACCTAGCGACTACGAGCAGTACTTC.

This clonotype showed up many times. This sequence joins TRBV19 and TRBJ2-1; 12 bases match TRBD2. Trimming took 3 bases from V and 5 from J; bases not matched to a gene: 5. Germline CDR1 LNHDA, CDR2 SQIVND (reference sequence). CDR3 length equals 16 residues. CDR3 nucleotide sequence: TGTGCCAGTAGTATCCAACTAGCGGGAGGAAACAATGAGCAGTTCTTC. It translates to CASSIQLAGGNNEQFF.

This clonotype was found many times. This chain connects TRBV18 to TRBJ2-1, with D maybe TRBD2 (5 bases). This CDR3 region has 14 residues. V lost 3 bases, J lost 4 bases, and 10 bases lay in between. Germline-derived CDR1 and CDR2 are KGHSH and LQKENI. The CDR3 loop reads CASSPATIYNEQFF. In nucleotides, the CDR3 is TGTGCCAGCTCACCGGCGACTATATACAATGAGCAGTTCTTC.

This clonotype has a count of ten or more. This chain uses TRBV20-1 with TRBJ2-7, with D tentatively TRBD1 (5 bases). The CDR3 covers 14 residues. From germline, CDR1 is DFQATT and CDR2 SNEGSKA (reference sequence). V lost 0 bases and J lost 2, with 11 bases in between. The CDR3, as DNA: TGCAGTGCTAGAGATCAGGGCAGAACCTACGAGCAGTACTTC. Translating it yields CSARDQGRTYEQYF.

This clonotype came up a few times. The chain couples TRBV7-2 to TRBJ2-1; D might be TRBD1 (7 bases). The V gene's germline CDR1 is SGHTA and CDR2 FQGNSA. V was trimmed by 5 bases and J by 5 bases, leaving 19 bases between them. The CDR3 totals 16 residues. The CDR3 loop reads CASSVMRDRANNEQFF. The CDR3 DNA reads TGTGCCAGCAGCGTAATGCGGGACAGAGCCAACAATGAGCAGTTCTTC. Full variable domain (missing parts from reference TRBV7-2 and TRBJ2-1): GAGVSQSPSNKVTEKGKDVELRCDPISGHTALYWYRQSLGQGLEFLIYFQGNSAPDKSGLPSDRFSAERTGGSVSTLTIQRTQQEDSAVYLCASSVMRDRANNEQFFGPGTRLTVL.

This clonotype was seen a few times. This CDR3 reads CASHGAASNQPQHF. CDR3 sequence (DNA): TGTGCCAGCCACGGTGCGGCGAGCAATCAGCCCCAGCATTTT. This chain links TRBV27 with TRBJ1-5, with D hard to call. CDR3 length equals 14 residues. Trimming took off 8 bases at V and 1 base at J, with 12 bases between the two ends. CDR1 and CDR2 from the germline V gene are MNHEY and SMNVEV (reference sequence).